This TCR beta chain was sequenced during a study of identical twins. This clonotype appeared a few times. TCRdb called the 5' RACE reads again in MiXCR, with one record for every CDR3 protein. This table holds around 690,000 distinct CDR3 sequences, 21% found once. Germline V CDR1 and CDR2: SGHDN, FVKESK. V lost 2 bases, J lost 13 bases, and 7 bases stayed unmatched. The CDR3 has 13 residues. This same sample was also taken into another study, of T cells expressing NK-cell markers.

This rearrangement joins TRBV14 to TRBJ2-1, with 8 bases that match TRBD2. The clonotype originates from a woman between 18 and 29 years old in good health. Sequenced input: PBMCs. As DNA, the CDR3 is TGTGCCAGCAGCCAACGACGGGGGGGCCCCCAGTTCTTC. This translates into CASSQRRGGPQFF. Full variable domain (rest looked up from reference TRBV14 and TRBJ2-1): EAGVTQFPSHSVIEKGQTVTLRCDPISGHDNLYWYRRVMGKEIKFLLHFVKESKQDESGMPNNRFLAERTGGTYSTLKVQPAELEDSGVYFCASSQRRGGPQFFGPGTRLTVL.